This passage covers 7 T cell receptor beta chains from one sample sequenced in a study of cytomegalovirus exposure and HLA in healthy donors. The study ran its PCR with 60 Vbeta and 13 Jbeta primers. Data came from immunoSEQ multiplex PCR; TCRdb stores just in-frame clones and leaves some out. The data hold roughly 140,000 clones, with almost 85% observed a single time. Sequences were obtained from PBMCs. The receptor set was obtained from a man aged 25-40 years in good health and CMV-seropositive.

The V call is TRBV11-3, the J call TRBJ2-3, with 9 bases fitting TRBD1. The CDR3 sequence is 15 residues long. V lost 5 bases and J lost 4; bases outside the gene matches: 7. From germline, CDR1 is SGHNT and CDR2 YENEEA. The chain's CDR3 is CASSLGQGFPDTQYF. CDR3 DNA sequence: TGTGCCAGCAGCCTGGGACAGGGTTTTCCAGATACGCAGTATTTT.

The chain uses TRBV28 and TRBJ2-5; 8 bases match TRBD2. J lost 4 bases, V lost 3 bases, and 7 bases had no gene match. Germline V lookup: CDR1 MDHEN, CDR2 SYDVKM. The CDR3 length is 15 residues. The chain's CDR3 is CASSFDQRGPETQYF. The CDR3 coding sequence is TGTGCCAGCAGTTTTGACCAGCGGGGGCCAGAGACCCAGTACTTC.

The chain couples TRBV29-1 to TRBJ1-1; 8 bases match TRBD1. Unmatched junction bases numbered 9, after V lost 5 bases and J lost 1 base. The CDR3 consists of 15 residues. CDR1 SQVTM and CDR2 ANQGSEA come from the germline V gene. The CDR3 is CSVSQGASGNTEAFF. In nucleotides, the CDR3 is TGCAGCGTTTCTCAGGGGGCCTCAGGGAACACTGAAGCTTTCTTT.

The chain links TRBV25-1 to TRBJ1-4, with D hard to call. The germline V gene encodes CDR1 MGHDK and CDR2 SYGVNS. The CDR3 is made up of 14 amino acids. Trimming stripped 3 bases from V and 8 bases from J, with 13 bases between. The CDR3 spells CASSDSGQVEKLFF. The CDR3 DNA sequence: TGTGCCAGCAGTGATTCTGGGCAGGTAGAAAAACTGTTTTTT.

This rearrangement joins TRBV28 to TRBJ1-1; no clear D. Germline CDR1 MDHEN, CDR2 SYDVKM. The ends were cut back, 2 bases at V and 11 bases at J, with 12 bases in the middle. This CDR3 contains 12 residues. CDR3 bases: TGTGCCAGCAGTTTAACACAGAGGAGGGCTTTCTTT. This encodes CASSLTQRRAFF.

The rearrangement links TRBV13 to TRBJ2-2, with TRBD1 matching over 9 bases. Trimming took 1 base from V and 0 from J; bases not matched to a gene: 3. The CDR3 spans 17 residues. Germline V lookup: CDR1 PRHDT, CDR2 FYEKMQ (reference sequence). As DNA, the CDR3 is TGTGCCAGCAGCTTAGCGTGGGACAGGGCGAACACCGGGGAGCTGTTTTTT. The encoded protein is CASSLAWDRANTGELFF.

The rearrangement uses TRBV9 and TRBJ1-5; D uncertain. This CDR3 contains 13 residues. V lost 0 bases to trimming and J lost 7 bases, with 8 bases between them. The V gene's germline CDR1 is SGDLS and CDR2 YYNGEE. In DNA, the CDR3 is TGTGCCAGCAGCGTAGGGTGGAGACAGCCCCAGCATTTT. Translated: CASSVGWRQPQHF.